Here is one TCR beta chain with its context. Using immunoSEQ multiplex PCR, the repertoire was profiled, and TCRdb retains in-frame clones only, with some absent. The sample has about 260,000 clones, about 89% seen once. CDR1 SGHKS and CDR2 YYEKEE come from the germline V gene (reference sequence). J gave up 0 bases and V 4 bases, and 3 bases lay outside the gene matches. This CDR3 spans 14 amino acids. These data belong to a study of blood T cell repertoires in COVID-19. This TCR came from a woman aged 40-49 years who had recovered from COVID-19. Input material: peripheral blood. The rearrangement links TRBV5-5 to TRBJ1-1; 7 positions match TRBD1. CDR3 DNA sequence: TGTGCCAGCAGCCGCGACAGGGTGAACACTGAAGCTTTCTTT. This translates into CASSRDRVNTEAFF.